One and the same sample provided the 5 T cell receptor beta chains below, sequenced in a study of cytomegalovirus exposure and HLA in healthy donors. This PCR relied on a set of 60 Vbeta primers and 13 Jbeta primers. Method: immunoSEQ multiplex PCR; TCRdb's copy keeps in-frame clones and lacks some. The sample includes about 140,000 clones, 76% seen only once; the top ten take 1.5% to 2%. The sample taken for sequencing was PBMCs. These receptors were obtained from a man aged 40-49 years in good health and CMV-seronegative.

The chain recombines TRBV25-1 with TRBJ2-2; D perhaps matches TRBD1 (7 bases). The CDR3 covers 16 residues. Germline V gene data show CDR1 as MGHDK and CDR2 as SYGVNS. Trimming removed 4 bases from V and 5 bases from J, with 17 bases in between. The CDR3 is CASSAGGLPTTGELFF. DNA of the CDR3: TGTGCCAGCAGTGCAGGGGGACTCCCAACAACCGGGGAGCTGTTTTTT.

This clone was detected once. The chain carries TRBV27 and TRBJ1-1; TRBD1 matches 7 bases. In germline, CDR1 is MNHEY, CDR2 SMNVEV (reference sequence). CDR3 size: 15 residues. The junction had 13 bases not matched to a gene; V was cut back by 5 bases and J by 7 bases. The CDR3 protein is CASSPGTDLTSEAFF. CDR3 sequence (DNA): TGTGCCAGCAGTCCGGGGACAGATTTAACAAGTGAAGCTTTCTTT.

The chain links TRBV19 to TRBJ1-5; D unclear. The CDR3 sequence is 15 residues long. Trimming left V 4 bases short and J 0 bases short, with 10 bases between. Per germline, CDR1 LNHDA and CDR2 SQIVND (reference sequence). The CDR3 nucleotides read TGTGCCAGTAGTAAAGTTGCGTATAGCAATCAGCCCCAGCATTTT. This gives the protein CASSKVAYSNQPQHF.

The CDR3 loop reads CASSQGLAGLLTDTQYF. The CDR3 bases are TGCGCCAGCAGCCAAGGACTAGCGGGGCTACTCACAGATACGCAGTATTTT. This chain joins TRBV4-1 and TRBJ2-3, with 11 positions matching TRBD2. CDR1 and CDR2 (germline): MGHRA, YSYEKL. This CDR3 is built from 17 residues. The V segment lost 1 base and the J segment 2 bases; nucleotides outside the gene matches: 5.

The chain couples TRBV9 to TRBJ1-6; a possible D gene is TRBD1 (5 bases). The CDR3 spans 18 residues. Germline loops: CDR1 SGDLS, CDR2 YYNGEE. Trimming cost V 0 bases and J 5 bases, with 18 bases left between them. CDR3 nucleotide sequence: TGTGCCAGCAGCGTAGCTTGGCAGGGAGGTATTGATAATTCACCCCTCCACTTT. Its translation is CASSVAWQGGIDNSPLHF.